This T cell receptor (beta chain) was retrieved from a study of blood T cell repertoires in COVID-19 (dated by TCRdb to about 2020). Background on the whole study: Collaborator samples came from the United States, Italy and Spain and covered acute and convalescent phases of COVID-19. HLA class I and class II types, where available, came from metadata supplied by the sample provider rather than from assay-based typing. A freely available public database, intended as a resource for researchers studying the immune response to SARS-CoV-2, is where the repertoires were released. Sample metadata almost always included a de-identified subject ID, COVID-19 status, age in years and sex. The dataset comprised deeply sampled blood TCRbeta repertoires from subjects exposed to, actively infected with, or recovered from COVID-19. The material from the prospective study consisted of cDNA or gDNA derived from T cells, B-cell-depleted T cells, or PBMCs. Samples came from the ongoing ImmuneRACE study (first 160 participants) plus 1,254 subjects from 6 global collaborators. Results and caveats for the whole study, not just this receptor: How much clinical and demographic metadata was included differed by source and by participant, and the metadata was provided uncurated.

TCRbeta CDR3 regions were amplified from genomic DNA by means of the immunoSEQ Assay, a bias-controlled multiplex PCR. The authors processed their data as follows. The number of nucleated cells in each sample was estimated from the amplification of reference gene primers within the assay. Sequence reads were collapsed and filtered to measure the absolute abundance of every unique TCRbeta CDR3 rearrangement. For each sample, productive Simpson clonality was calculated as the square root of Simpson's diversity index over productive rearrangements. Not all clones reach the TCRdb copy of this immuneACCESS table, which keeps in-frame sequences only. Checked studies attribute under half of the gap to unresolved V genes and leave the rest unexplained. V and J calls and clone size follow that table, whereas D and trimming were derived from the DNA. The sample has around 150,000 clones on record, about nine tenths of them singletons. The top ten hold 4% to 5% of the sample.

Each collaborating institution followed its own protocols to collect whole blood in K2EDTA tubes. For TCRbeta analysis, collaborator samples were shipped as frozen whole blood, as isolated PBMCs, or as DNA extracted from either sample type. The table lists this clone with a few counts. The specificity of this receptor is unknown. No per-base quality is available; no much larger clone lies one base away. The sample was peripheral blood. This TCR came from a woman aged 60-75 years with active or convalescent COVID-19.

The nucleotide sequence reads TGTGCCAGCAGTCCTCAGGGTTTAGATGGCTACACCTTC. It codes for CASSPQGLDGYTF. The rearrangement combines TRBV6-5 with TRBJ1-2, with TRBD1 tentatively as D gene (5 bases match). Deletion took 5 bases off V and 6 bases off J, with a span of 13 bases between the germline ends. Taken from cysteine to phenylalanine, the CDR3 has 13 residues. The sequence is cut down to CDR3 DNA, 39 bases in frame from base 1. The germline V gene specifies MNHEY as CDR1 and SVGAGI as CDR2.